This T cell receptor beta chain was sequenced for a study of CD8 T cells in ankylosing spondylitis. Study observations and caveats: CD8+ disease-linked clones were present at relatively low frequencies in blood. The study looked at matched synovial fluid samples from ankylosing spondylitis patients. Disease-linked clones were reported to be significantly enriched there. What seemed typical of ankylosing spondylitis blood was a TCR beta motif built from several highly homologous variants. Both synovial fluid and blood in reactive arthritis had previously been reported to carry some motif variants.

As for this clonotype: Its antigen is unidentified.

Germline assignment: CDR1 MNHEY and CDR2 SMNVEV (reference sequence). The CDR3 consists of 15 residues. The J segment lost 12 bases and the V segment lost 2 bases, leaving 7 bases of the junction unmatched. Quantitative 5'-RACE with molecular barcodes generated TCR beta libraries. MiXCR, run by TCRdb on the 5' RACE reads, gives a single entry per CDR3 protein. This table holds roughly 90,000 distinct CDR3 sequences, roughly 9% found once. Material for sequencing was blood, either unsorted or a sorted T cell fraction (not recorded which). This clonotype was sampled from a male donor with ankylosing spondylitis. The rearrangement joins TRBV27 to TRBJ1-4; the match to TRBD1 covers 12 bases. CDR3 coding DNA: TGTGCCAGCAGTTTACTGGGGACAGGGGGCGTACAACTGTTTTTT. Its translation: CASSLLGTGGVQLFF. The full variable domain, its missing parts supplied by reference TRBV27 and TRBJ1-4, is EAQVTQNPRYLITVTGKKLTVTCSQNMNHEYMSWYRQDPGLGLRQIYYSMNVEVTDKGDVPEGYKVSRKEKRNFPLILESPSPNQTSLYFCASSLLGTGGVQLFFGSGTQLSVL.